The next 5 T cell receptor beta chains were all read from a single sample in a study of T cell responses to AZD1222 COVID-19 vaccine. Sequencing was performed with immunoSEQ multiplex PCR; in TCRdb, only in-frame clones are kept and a portion is missing. The repertoire holds about 46,000 clones, with around 90% as singletons. This sample comprised peripheral blood, obtained 28 days after the second AZD1222 dose. The receptors were sampled from an adult who received the AZD1222 COVID-19 vaccine.

This chain joins TRBV10-3 and TRBJ1-2; no definite D call. CDR3 length: 13 amino acids. V was clipped by 0 bases and J by 7 bases, with 9 bases between them. Germline V gene sequence: CDR1 ENHRY, CDR2 SYGVKD. CDR3 DNA sequence: TGTGCCATCAGTGAGTCTGGCCAAACTGGCTACACCTTC. The encoded protein is CAISESGQTGYTF.

On this clone itself: Other DNA variants within this sample encode the same CDR3. V and J are TRBV10-1 and TRBJ1-1; D call uncertain. This CDR3 is built from 12 residues. Deletions cut 5 bases from V and 5 bases from J, with 9 bases between. The V gene's germline CDR1 is WNHNN and CDR2 SYGVQD (reference sequence). CDR3 DNA sequence: TGCGCCAGCAGTAATAGGGTTACTGAAGCTTTCTTT. It encodes CASSNRVTEAFF.

This rearrangement joins TRBV3-1 (or the pseudogene TRBV3-2) to TRBJ2-1, with TRBD2 identical over 16 bases. Per germline, CDR1 LGHDT and CDR2 YNNKEL (reference sequence). The CDR3 runs to 16 residues. V lost 2 bases and J lost 9; bases outside the gene matches: 4. CDR3 in amino acids: CASSQPGLAGGIEQFF. The CDR3 nucleotides are TGTGCCAGCAGCCAACCGGGACTAGCGGGAGGGATTGAGCAGTTCTTC.

V is TRBV27 and J is TRBJ2-7; 9 positions match TRBD1. J was trimmed by 0 bases and V by 5 bases; bases with no gene match: 11. This CDR3 has 17 residues. Looked up from germline, CDR1 is MNHEY and CDR2 is SMNVEV (reference sequence). The CDR3 protein is CASSRNRGPYYSYEQYF. DNA of the CDR3: TGTGCCAGCAGTAGGAACAGGGGGCCTTATTACTCCTACGAGCAGTACTTC.

The chain joins TRBV21-1 to TRBJ2-4; the D call TRBD2 from the table was never checked on the DNA. TRBV21-1 is designated a pseudogene. The CDR3 runs to 18 residues. CDR3 amino acids: CASSNTGIAGVAKNIQYF. CDR3 DNA: TGTGCCAGCAGCAATACCGGGATAGCGGGAGTAGCCAAAAACATTCAGTACTTC.